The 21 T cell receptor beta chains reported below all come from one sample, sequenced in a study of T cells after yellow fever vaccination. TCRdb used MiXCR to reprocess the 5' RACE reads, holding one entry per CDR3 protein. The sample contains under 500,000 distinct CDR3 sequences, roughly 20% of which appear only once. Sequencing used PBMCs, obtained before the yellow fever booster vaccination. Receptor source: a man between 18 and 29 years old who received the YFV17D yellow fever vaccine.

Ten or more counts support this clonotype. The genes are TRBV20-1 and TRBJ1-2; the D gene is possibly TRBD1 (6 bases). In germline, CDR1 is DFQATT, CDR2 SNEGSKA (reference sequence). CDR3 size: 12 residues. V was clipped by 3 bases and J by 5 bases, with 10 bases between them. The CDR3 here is CSARDSPYGYTF. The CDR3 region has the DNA TGCAGTGCTAGGGACAGTCCTTATGGCTACACCTTC.

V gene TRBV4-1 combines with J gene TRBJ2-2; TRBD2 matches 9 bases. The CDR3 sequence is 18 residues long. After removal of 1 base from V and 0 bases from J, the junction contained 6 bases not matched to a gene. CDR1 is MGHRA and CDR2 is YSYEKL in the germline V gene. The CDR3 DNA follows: TGCGCCAGCAGCCAAGTTTACGGCGGGGGGGCGAACACCGGGGAGCTGTTTTTT. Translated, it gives CASSQVYGGGANTGELFF.

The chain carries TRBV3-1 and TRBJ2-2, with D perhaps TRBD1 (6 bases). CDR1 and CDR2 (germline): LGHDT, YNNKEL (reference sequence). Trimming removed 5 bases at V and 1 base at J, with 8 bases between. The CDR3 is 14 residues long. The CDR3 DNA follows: TGTGCCAGCAGCAAGACAGGGAACACCGGGGAGCTGTTTTTT. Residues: CASSKTGNTGELFF.

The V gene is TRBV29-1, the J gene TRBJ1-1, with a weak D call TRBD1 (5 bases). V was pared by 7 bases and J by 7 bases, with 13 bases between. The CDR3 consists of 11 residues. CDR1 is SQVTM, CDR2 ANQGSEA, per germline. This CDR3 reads CSGDRDGEAFF. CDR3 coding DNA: TGCAGCGGGGACCGGGACGGTGAAGCTTTCTTT.

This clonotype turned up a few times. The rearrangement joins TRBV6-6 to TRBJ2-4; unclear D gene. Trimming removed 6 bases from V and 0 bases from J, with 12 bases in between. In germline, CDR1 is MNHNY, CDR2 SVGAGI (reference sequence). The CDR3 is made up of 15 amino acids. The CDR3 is CASRSKTVAKNIQYF. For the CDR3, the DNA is TGTGCCAGCAGATCAAAGACGGTAGCCAAAAACATTCAGTACTTC.

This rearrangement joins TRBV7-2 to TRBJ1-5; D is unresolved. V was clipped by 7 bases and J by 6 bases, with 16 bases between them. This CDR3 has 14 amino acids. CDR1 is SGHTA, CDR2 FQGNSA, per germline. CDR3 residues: CASNPPGIGQPQHF. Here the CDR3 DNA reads TGTGCCAGCAATCCGCCCGGTATAGGTCAGCCCCAGCATTTT.

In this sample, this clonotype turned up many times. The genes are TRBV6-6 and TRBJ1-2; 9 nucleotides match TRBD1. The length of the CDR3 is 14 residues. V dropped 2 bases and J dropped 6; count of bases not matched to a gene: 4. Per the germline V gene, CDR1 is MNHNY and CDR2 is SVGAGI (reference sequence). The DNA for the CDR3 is TGTGCCAGCAGTTACGCCGACAGGGGGGATGGCTACACCTTC. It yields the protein CASSYADRGDGYTF.

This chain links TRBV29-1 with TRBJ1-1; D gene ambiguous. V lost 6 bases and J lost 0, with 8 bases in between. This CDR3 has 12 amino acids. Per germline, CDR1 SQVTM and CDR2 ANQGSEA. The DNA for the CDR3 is TGCAGCGTCGATTGGATGAACACTGAAGCTTTCTTT. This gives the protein CSVDWMNTEAFF. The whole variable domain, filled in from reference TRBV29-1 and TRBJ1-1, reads SAVISQKPSRDICQRGTSLTIQCQVDSQVTMMFWYRQQPGQSLTLIATANQGSEATYESGFVIDKFPISRPNLTFSTLTVSNMSPEDSSIYLCSVDWMNTEAFFGQGTRLTVV.

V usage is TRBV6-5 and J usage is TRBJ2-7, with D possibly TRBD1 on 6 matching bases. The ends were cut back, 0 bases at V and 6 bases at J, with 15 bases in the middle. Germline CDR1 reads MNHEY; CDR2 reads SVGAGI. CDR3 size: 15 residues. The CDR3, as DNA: TGTGCCAGCAGTTACTCGACAGGCTTGTATGGCGAGCAGTACTTC. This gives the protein CASSYSTGLYGEQYF.

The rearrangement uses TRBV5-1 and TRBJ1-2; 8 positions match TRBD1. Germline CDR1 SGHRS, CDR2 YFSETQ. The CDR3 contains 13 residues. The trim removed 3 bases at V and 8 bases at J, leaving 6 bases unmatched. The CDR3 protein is CASSYTDRAGYTF. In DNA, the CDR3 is TGCGCCAGCAGCTACACGGACAGGGCCGGCTACACCTTC.

In DNA, the CDR3 is TGTGCCAGTAGTATAGAAACAGGGGTTCGGAGCAATCAGCCCCAGCATTTT. Amino acid sequence: CASSIETGVRSNQPQHF. The chain has TRBV19 and TRBJ1-5; 7 nucleotides match TRBD1. Germline V gene data show CDR1 as LNHDA and CDR2 as SQIVND (reference sequence). The CDR3 extends over 17 amino acids. Trimming took 0 bases from V and 1 from J; bases not matched to a gene: 6.

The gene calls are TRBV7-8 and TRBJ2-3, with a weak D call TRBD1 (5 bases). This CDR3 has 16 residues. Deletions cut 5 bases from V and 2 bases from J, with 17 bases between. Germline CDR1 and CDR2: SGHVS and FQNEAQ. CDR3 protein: CASSPRTRVITDTQYF. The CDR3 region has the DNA TGTGCCAGCAGCCCCCGGACCAGGGTAATCACAGATACGCAGTATTTT.

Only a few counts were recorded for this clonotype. For the CDR3, the DNA is TGCAGCGTTGAACAGGGTTCGATTGGCAATGAGCAGTTCTTC. Encoded protein: CSVEQGSIGNEQFF. The chain joins TRBV29-1 to TRBJ2-1; TRBD1 might be the D (5 bases). Germline values: CDR1 SQVTM, CDR2 ANQGSEA. CDR3 length: 14 residues. Trimming pared 2 bases from V and 6 bases from J, leaving 14 bases between.

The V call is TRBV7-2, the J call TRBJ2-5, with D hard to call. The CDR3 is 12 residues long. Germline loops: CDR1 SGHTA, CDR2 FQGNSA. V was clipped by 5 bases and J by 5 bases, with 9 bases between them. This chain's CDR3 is CASSPGWETQYF. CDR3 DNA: TGTGCCAGCAGCCCAGGCTGGGAGACCCAGTACTTC.

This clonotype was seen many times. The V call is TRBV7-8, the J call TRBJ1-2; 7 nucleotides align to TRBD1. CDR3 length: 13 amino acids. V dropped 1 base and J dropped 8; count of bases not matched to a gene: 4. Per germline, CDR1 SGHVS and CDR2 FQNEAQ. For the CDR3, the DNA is TGTGCCAGCAGCTTAGAGACAGGGCGAGGCTACACCTTC. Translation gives CASSLETGRGYTF.

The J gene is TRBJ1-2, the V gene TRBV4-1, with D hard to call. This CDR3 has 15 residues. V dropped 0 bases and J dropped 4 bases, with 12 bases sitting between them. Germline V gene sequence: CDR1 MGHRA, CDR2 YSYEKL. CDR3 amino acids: CASSQELGMSYGYTF. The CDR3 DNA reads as TGCGCCAGCAGCCAAGAATTGGGCATGAGCTATGGCTACACCTTC.

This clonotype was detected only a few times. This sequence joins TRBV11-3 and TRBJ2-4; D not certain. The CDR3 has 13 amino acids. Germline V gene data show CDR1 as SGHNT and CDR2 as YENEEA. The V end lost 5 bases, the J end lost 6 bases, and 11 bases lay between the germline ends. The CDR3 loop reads CASSVRTGNIQYF. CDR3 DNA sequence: TGTGCCAGCAGCGTTAGGACGGGAAACATTCAGTACTTC.

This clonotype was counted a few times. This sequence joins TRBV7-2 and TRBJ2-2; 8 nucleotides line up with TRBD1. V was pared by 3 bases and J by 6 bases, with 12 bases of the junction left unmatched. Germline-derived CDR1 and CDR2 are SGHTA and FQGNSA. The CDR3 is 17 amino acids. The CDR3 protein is CASSFWTGFRGPGELFF. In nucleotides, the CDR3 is TGTGCCAGCAGCTTCTGGACAGGGTTTCGCGGCCCCGGGGAGCTGTTTTTT.

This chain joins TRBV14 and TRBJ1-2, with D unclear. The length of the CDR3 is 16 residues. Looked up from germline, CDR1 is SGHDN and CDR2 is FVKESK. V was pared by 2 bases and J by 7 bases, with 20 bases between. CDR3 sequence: CASSQSVYTQGIGYTF. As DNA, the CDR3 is TGTGCCAGCAGCCAAAGCGTGTACACCCAAGGGATTGGCTACACCTTC.

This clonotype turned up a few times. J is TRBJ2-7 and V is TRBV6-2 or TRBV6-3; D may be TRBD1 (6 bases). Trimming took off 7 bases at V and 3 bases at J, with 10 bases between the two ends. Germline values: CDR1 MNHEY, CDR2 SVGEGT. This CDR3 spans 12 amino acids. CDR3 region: CASTDRVYEQYV. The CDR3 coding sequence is TGTGCCAGCACGGACAGAGTCTACGAGCAGTACGTC.

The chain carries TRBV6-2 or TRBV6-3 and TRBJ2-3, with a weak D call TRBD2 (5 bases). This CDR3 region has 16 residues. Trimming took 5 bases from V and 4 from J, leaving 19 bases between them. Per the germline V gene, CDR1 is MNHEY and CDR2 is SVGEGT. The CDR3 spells CASSPTGAGGSDTQYF. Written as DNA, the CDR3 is TGTGCCAGCAGTCCAACCGGCGCGGGTGGATCAGATACGCAGTATTTT.